What follows is one T cell receptor (beta chain) and its context. Its matching antigen is unknown. The data originate from a study of T cell clonotyping in hematopoietic cell transplantation. Study overall: Recipients' pretransplant samples followed cytoreduction.

Noted time point: recipient sample about 28 days before transplant, after cytoreduction. Repertoires were generated with immunoSEQ multiplex PCR, while TCRdb's copy carries only in-frame clones and drops some. The table has fewer than 100,000 clones, about 95% seen once. The study, taken as a whole, reports: Few recipient clonotypes overlapped donors; over 97% were de novo at given depth.

CDR3 length: 13 residues. Trimming shortened V by 5 bases and J by 6 bases, and 14 bases separated the two germline ends. The germline CDR1 and CDR2 sequences are LNHDA and SQIVND (reference sequence). The sample in question was peripheral blood mononuclear cells, obtained before stem cell transplant. The clonotype comes from a woman in her fifties or sixties with acute myeloid leukemia. Some clones in this sample may be carry-over from other donors' samples. This chain joins TRBV19 and TRBJ2-7; D might be TRBD2 (6 bases). The CDR3 DNA reads TGTGCCAGTAGTTCCCAGTGGGGGGTCGAGCAGTACTTC. It encodes CASSSQWGVEQYF.